This T cell receptor (beta chain) was captured in a study of control samples from healthy donors and cancer patients. The protocol was immunoSEQ multiplex PCR, while the TCRdb copy is restricted to in-frame clones and leaves out a portion. The table has roughly 120,000 clones, 85% to 90% seen once; the top ten hold approximately 1.1%. Germline assignment: CDR1 MDHEN and CDR2 SYDVKM. V was shortened by 5 bases and J by 6 bases, with 8 bases between the two germline ends. This CDR3 is built from 11 residues. This chain connects TRBV28 to TRBJ2-7; no firm D call. The TCR comes from a woman between 50 and 59 years old with colorectal cancer. Sequenced material: PBMCs. The CDR3 sequence is CASSRRIEQYF. DNA of the CDR3: TGTGCCAGCAGTCGACGGATCGAGCAGTACTTC.